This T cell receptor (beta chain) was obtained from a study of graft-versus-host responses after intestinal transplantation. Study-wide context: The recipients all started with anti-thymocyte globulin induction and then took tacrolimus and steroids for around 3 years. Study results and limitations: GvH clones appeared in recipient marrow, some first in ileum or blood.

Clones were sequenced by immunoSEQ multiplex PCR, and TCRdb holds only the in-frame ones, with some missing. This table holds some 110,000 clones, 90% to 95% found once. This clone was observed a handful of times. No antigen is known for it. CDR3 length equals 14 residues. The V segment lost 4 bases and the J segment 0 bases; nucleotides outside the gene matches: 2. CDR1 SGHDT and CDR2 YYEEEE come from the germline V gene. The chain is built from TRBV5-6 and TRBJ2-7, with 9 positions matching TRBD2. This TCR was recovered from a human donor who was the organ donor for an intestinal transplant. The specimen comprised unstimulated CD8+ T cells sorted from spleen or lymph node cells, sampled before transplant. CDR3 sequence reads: CASSISGSSYEQYF. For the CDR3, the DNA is TGTGCCAGCAGCATTAGCGGGAGCTCCTACGAGCAGTACTTC.